This T cell receptor beta chain originates from a study of T cells after yellow fever vaccination. There are many counts of this clonotype. Its matching antigen is unknown. Universal primer sites and UMIs were introduced during 5'RACE template-switching synthesis of TCR cDNA. TCRdb reprocessed the 5' RACE reads via MiXCR and lists one record per CDR3 protein. The table lists about 160,000 distinct CDR3 sequences, about 7% of them singletons, with more than 2% in the top ten. Study-wide points: Post-booster repertoires again held most primary-vaccination clones (about 96% CD4, just under 90% CD8).

The CDR3 runs 15 residues. Germline-derived CDR1 and CDR2 are SGHRS and YFSETQ. After removal of 2 bases from V and 5 bases from J, the junction contained 8 bases not matched to a gene. The sequencing used CD4+ T cells sorted from PBMCs, collected about 5 days after the first yellow fever vaccination. The receptor comes from a man between 18 and 35 years old who received the YFV17D yellow fever vaccine. The chain joins TRBV5-1 to TRBJ2-7; TRBD1 agrees at 9 bases. As DNA, the CDR3 is TGCGCCAGCAGCTTAGGGGACAGGGATTCCCACGAGCAGTACTTC. The encoded protein is CASSLGDRDSHEQYF.